This T cell receptor (beta chain) is from a study of blood T cells in healthy people across ages. A second PCR of 7 to 11 cycles used a sample-barcoded 5' primer and a J-beta primer mix. TCRdb redid the calling of the 5' RACE reads with MiXCR, one entry per CDR3 protein. The sample carries about 780,000 distinct CDR3 sequences, about a quarter recorded once. General study findings and limits: Getting older went along with TCR beta diversity per million T cells dropping roughly linearly.

This clonotype was counted only a few times. Its antigen is as yet unknown. This sample was also put to use in a study of T cells of mothers and their children. This second study notes: Every mother supplied over 10 million TCR beta CDR3 reads and every child 2.5 million to 3.5 million.

What was sequenced was blood. This TCR was recovered from a boy under 18 in good health.

CDR3 DNA: TGTGCCAGCAGTTATGGACTAGTCACGAATGAGCAGTTCTTC. Its protein is CASSYGLVTNEQFF. The chain combines TRBV7-2 with TRBJ2-1; 7 nucleotides line up with TRBD2. With V trimmed by 6 bases and J by 7 bases, 9 bases remained unmatched. The CDR3 contains 14 residues. Germline V gene lookup returns CDR1 SGHTA and CDR2 FQGNSA.